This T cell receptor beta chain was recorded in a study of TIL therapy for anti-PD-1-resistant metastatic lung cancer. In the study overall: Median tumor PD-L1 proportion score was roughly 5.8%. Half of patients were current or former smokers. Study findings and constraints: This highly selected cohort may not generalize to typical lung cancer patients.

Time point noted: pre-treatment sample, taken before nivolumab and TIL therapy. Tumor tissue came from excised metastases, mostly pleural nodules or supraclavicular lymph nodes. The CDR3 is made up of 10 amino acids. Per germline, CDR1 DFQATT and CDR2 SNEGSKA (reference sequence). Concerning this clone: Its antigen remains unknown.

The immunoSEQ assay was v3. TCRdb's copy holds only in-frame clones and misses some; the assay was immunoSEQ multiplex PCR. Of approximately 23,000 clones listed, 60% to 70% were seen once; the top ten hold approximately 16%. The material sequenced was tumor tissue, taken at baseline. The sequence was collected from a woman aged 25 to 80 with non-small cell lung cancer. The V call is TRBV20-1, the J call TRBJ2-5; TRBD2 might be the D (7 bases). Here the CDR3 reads CSAGAETQYF. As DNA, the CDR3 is TGCAGCGCGGGGGCGGAGACCCAGTACTTC.